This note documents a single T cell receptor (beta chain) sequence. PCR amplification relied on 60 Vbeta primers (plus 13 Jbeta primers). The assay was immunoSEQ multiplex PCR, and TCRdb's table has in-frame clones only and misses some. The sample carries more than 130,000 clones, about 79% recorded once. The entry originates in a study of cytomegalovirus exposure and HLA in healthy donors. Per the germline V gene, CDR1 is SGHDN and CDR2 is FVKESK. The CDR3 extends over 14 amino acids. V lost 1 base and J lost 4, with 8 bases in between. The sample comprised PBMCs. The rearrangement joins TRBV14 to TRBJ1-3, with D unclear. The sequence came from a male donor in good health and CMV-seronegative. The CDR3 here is CASSQGHYGNTIYF. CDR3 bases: TGTGCCAGCAGCCAAGGGCATTACGGAAACACCATATATTTT.